A single T cell receptor beta chain is shown here with its context. This clone was seen many times. Which antigen it targets is not known. It has no much larger one-base neighbor in the sample; base qualities were not kept. The record originates from a study of blood T cell repertoires in COVID-19 (dated by TCRdb to between 2020 and 2021). Some background on the complete study: Samples covering the acute and convalescent phases of COVID-19 were provided by collaborators in the United States, Italy and Spain. Deeply sampled blood TCRbeta repertoires from subjects exposed to, actively infected with, or recovered from COVID-19 were included in the dataset. HLA class I and class II types, where available, came from metadata supplied by the sample provider rather than from assay-based typing. A freely available public database, intended as a resource for researchers studying the immune response to SARS-CoV-2, is where the repertoires were released. A de-identified subject ID, COVID-19 status, age in years and sex were almost always included in the sample metadata. The material from the prospective study consisted of cDNA or gDNA derived from T cells, B-cell-depleted T cells, or PBMCs. Samples came from the ongoing ImmuneRACE study (first 160 participants) plus 1,254 subjects from 6 global collaborators.

Participants in the prospective study were enrolled through a virtual design, were aged roughly 18 to 90 years, and lived in roughly 24 United States geographic areas. In the prospective study, participants were assigned to cohorts based on the clinical history participants reported in a screening survey and a study questionnaire. For ImmuneRACE Cohort 3, a participant was defined as recovered based on two consecutive negative NP/OP PCR tests, clearance by a healthcare professional, or resolution of symptoms. In the prospective study, mobile phlebotomists collected whole blood, serum and a nasopharyngeal or oropharyngeal swab from each participant. Participants in the prospective study had the option to provide additional blood draws and questionnaires over a roughly two-month period. Before DNA extraction, blood samples from the prospective study were shipped at room temperature or frozen. The immunoSEQ Assay, a bias-controlled multiplex PCR, was used to amplify TCRbeta CDR3 regions from genomic DNA. In the original analysis: Within the assay, amplification of reference gene primers was used to estimate how many nucleated cells each sample contained. Sequence reads were collapsed and filtered to measure the absolute abundance of every unique TCRbeta CDR3 rearrangement. For each sample, productive Simpson clonality was calculated as the square root of Simpson's diversity index over productive rearrangements. Drawn from immuneACCESS, this table holds only the in-frame rearrangements with V and J called that TCRdb kept. Clones are partly lost; checked studies trace under half to an unresolved V gene and leave the rest unexplained. The V and J calls and clone size were taken over from that table, and D and trimming were inferred from the DNA. Present in this sample are approximately 330,000 clones, roughly 86% of which were seen just once. Over 8.5% of the sample is in the top ten clones.

Broad study findings and their caveats: Clinical and demographic metadata were provided uncurated, with the amount varying by source and participant.

Per the germline V gene, SGHAT is the CDR1 and FQNNGV is the CDR2. The junction shows trimming of 4 bases on V and 1 base on J, plus 17 bases between the germline ends. The CDR3, from cysteine to phenylalanine, totals 17 residues. Just CDR3 DNA is preserved here, 51 bases in frame from base 1. The origin of this receptor is a woman aged 30 to 39 who had recovered from COVID-19. Sequenced: PBMCs or T cells enriched from blood (not recorded which). Here the chain combines TRBV11-2 and TRBJ2-1; TRBD2 is a possible D gene, resting on 6 matching bases. The bases read TGTGCCAGCAGCTCCCCAGACGGGGGATCTTCCTACAATGAGCAGTTCTTC. Protein translation: CASSSPDGGSSYNEQFF.